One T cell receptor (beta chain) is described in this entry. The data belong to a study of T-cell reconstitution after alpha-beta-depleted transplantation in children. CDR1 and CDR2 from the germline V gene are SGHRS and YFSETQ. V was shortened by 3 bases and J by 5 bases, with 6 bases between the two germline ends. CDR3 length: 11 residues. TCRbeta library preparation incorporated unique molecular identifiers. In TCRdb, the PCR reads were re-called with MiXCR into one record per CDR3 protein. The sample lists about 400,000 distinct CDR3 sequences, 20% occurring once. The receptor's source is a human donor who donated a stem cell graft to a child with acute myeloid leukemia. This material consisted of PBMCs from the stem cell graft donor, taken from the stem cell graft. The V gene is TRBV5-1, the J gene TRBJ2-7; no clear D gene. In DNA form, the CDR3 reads TGCGCCAGCAGCTCTGCGAACGAGCAGTACTTC. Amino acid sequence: CASSSANEQYF.